These 4 T cell receptor beta chains were sequenced from one sample in a study of CD8 T cell repertoires and HIV-1 epitope variants (dated by TCRdb to the early 2020s). No antigen has been assigned to these receptors. The method behind the library was the immunoSEQ multiplex PCR assay. In TCRdb, the immuneACCESS table is reduced to in-frame sequences with V and J assigned. These tables do not hold every clone; where another copy was compared, an unresolved V gene accounts for under half, and the others remain unexplained. The sample profile shows about 5,000 clones; 66% of them were found once. The ten biggest clones cover roughly two fifths of the sample. Input material: cultured CD8+ T cells derived from PBMCs. The source of these receptors is a male donor with HIV.

The rearrangement uses TRBV11-2 and TRBJ2-7; 12 nucleotides match TRBD2. In germline, CDR1 is SGHAT, CDR2 FQNNGV. The V gene end was trimmed by 5 bases and the J gene end by 5 bases; junction bases not matched to a gene: 10. This CDR3 region has 16 residues. The CDR3 reads CASSLYLAGGRNEQYF. CDR3 DNA sequence: TGTGCCAGCAGCCTCTACCTAGCGGGAGGGAGGAACGAGCAGTACTTC.

The chain has TRBV19 and TRBJ2-7; D perhaps matches TRBD2 (6 bases). The CDR3 consists of 13 residues. The germline gives CDR1 LNHDA, CDR2 SQIVND (reference sequence). Trimming removed 4 bases at V and 0 bases at J, with 7 bases between. CDR3 protein: CASSTSVSYEQYF. In DNA, the CDR3 is TGTGCCAGTAGTACTAGCGTCTCCTACGAGCAGTACTTC.

The gene calls are TRBV15 and TRBJ2-1; D unresolved. V was clipped by 3 bases and J by 8 bases, with 17 bases between them. CDR3 length equals 15 residues. Germline CDR1 LNHNV, CDR2 YYDKDF (reference sequence). The DNA for the CDR3 is TGTGCCACCAGCAGGAGACTCGACGAAAGAGATGAGCAGTTCTTC. Protein: CATSRRLDERDEQFF.

The V call is TRBV28, the J call TRBJ2-1; unclear D gene. Per the germline V gene, CDR1 is MDHEN and CDR2 is SYDVKM. Trimming removed 4 bases from V and 3 bases from J, with 19 bases in between. The CDR3 runs 17 residues. The CDR3 is CASSSGRLAEFYNEQFF. The CDR3 nucleotides are TGTGCCAGCAGTTCCGGCCGATTGGCGGAGTTCTACAATGAGCAGTTCTTC. Combining the CDR3 with reference TRBV28 and TRBJ2-1 gives the whole variable domain DVKVTQSSRYLVKRTGEKVFLECVQDMDHENMFWYRQDPGLGLRLIYFSYDVKMKEKGDIPEGYSVSREKKERFSLILESASTNQTSMYLCASSSGRLAEFYNEQFFGPGTRLTVL.